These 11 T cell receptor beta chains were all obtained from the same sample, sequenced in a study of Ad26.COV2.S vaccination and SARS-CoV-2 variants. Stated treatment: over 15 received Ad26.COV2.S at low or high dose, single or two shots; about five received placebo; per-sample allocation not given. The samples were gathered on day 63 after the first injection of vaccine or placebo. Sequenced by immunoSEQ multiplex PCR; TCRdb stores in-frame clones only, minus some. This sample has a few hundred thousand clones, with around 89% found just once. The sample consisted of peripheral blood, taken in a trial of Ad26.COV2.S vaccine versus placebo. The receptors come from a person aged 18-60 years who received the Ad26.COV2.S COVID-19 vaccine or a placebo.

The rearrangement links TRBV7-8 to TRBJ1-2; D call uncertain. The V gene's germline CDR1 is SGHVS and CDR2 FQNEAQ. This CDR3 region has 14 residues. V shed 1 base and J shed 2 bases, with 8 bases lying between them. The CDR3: CASSLVSGNYGYTF. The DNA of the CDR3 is TGTGCCAGCAGCTTAGTCTCCGGAAACTATGGCTACACCTTC.

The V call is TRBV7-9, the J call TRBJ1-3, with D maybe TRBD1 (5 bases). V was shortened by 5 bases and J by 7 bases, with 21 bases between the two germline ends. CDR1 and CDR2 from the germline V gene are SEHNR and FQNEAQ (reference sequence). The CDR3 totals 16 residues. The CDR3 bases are TGTGCCAGCAGCCCAACCAACACCGGGACGGCCAACACCATATATTTT. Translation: CASSPTNTGTANTIYF.

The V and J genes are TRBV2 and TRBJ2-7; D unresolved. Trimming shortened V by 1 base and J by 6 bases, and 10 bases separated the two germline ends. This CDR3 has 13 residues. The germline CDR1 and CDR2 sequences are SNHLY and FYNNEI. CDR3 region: CASSEERHSEQYF. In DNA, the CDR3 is TGTGCCAGCAGTGAAGAGCGTCACTCCGAGCAGTACTTC.

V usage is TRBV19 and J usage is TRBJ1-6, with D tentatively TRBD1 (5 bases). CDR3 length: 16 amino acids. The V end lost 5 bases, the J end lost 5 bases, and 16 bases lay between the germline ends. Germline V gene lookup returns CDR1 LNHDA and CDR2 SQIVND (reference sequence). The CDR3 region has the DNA TGTGCCAGTAGTGACCTACCAGGGCTAAATAATTCACCCCTCCACTTT. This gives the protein CASSDLPGLNNSPLHF. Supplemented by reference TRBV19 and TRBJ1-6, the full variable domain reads DGGITQSPKYLFRKEGQNVTLSCEQNLNHDAMYWYRQDPGQGLRLIYYSQIVNDFQKGDIAEGYSVSREKKESFPLTVTSAQKNPTAFYLCASSDLPGLNNSPLHFGNGTRLTVT.

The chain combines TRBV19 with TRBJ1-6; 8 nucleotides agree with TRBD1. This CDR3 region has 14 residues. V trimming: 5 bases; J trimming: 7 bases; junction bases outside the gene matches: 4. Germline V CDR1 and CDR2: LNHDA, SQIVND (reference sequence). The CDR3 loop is CASSRDRLNSPLHF. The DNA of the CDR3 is TGTGCCAGTAGTCGGGACAGGCTAAATTCACCCCTCCACTTT.

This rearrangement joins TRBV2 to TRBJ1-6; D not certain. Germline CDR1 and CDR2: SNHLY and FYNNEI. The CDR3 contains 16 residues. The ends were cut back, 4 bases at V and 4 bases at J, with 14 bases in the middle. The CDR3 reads CASSAPFWEYNSPLHF. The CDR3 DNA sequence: TGTGCCAGCAGTGCCCCCTTTTGGGAATATAATTCACCCCTCCACTTT.

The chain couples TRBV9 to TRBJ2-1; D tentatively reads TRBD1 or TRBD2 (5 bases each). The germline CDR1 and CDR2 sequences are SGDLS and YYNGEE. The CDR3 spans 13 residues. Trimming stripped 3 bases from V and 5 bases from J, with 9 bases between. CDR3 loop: CASSAWGNNEQFF. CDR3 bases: TGTGCCAGCAGCGCCTGGGGGAACAATGAGCAGTTCTTC. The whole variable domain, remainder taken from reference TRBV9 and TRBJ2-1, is DSGVTQTPKHLITATGQRVTLRCSPRSGDLSVYWYQQSLDQGLQFLIQYYNGEERAKGNILERFSAQQFPDLHSELNLSSLELGDSALYFCASSAWGNNEQFFGPGTRLTVL.

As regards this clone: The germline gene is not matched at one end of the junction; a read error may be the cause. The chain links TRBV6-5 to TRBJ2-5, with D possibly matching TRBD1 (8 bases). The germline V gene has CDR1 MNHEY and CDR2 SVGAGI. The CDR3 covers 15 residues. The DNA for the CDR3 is TGTGCCAGCACTTACCGGACAGGGAGGGGTTGGGCCCAGTACTTC. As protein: CASTYRTGRGWAQYF.

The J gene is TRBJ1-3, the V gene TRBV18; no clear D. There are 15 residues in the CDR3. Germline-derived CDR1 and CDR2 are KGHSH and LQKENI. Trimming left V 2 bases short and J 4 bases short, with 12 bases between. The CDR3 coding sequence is TGTGCCAGCTCACCATTACAAGGGTACGGAAACACCATATATTTT. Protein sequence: CASSPLQGYGNTIYF.

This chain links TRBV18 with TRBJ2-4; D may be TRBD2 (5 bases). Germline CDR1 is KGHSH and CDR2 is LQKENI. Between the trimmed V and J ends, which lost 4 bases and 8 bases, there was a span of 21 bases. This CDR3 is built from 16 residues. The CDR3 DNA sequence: TGTGCCAGCTCACGTTCCCCCCCCGGGCCCGGGGACATTCAGTACTTC. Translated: CASSRSPPGPGDIQYF.

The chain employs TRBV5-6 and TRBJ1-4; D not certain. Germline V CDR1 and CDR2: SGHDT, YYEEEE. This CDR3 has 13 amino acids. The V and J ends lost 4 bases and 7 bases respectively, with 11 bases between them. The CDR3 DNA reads TGTGCCAGCAGCCAGGCTATTGGTGAAAAACTGTTTTTT. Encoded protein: CASSQAIGEKLFF.